A selection of T cell receptor beta chains follows, all from one sample in a study of T-cell reconstitution after alpha-beta-depleted transplantation in children. TCRdb analysed the PCR reads with MiXCR anew, one entry per CDR3 protein. The table records about 250,000 distinct CDR3 sequences, about 24% of them present only once. This material consisted of PBMCs, mostly from graft donor cells, taken 360 days after TCRalphabeta/CD19-depleted stem cell transplant. Source of these receptors: a female patient aged 2-9 years who had a stem cell transplant for congenital amegakaryocytic thrombocytopenia, so the T cells may come from the graft donor. Both conserved end residues are trimmed from each CDR3. D genes are given only for firm matches.

d_call,v_call,cdr3_aa
TRBD2,TRBV4-3,ASSDLTSGAYNEQF
NA,TRBV12-2,ASRRSGGSYEQY
NA,TRBV20-1,SASRDMGEQY
TRBD2,TRBV4-1,ASSRTLSGGVRTDTQY
TRBD1,TRBV4-2,ASSPTGFEAF
NA,TRBV12-3/TRBV12-4,ASSFATDFYGYT
NA,TRBV30,AWSVLRLFGGLNTGELF
TRBD1,TRBV4-1,ASRPPGQGKNEQF
NA,TRBV10-3,AISDPGENTEAF
NA,TRBV5-6,ASSVAKRTGETQY
NA,TRBV6-2/TRBV6-3,ASRDTTDSTYEQY
TRBD2,TRBV20-1,SARVHSGGPRNEQF
NA,TRBV2,ASNSRYQPQH
NA,TRBV2,ASSVTEVNQPQH
NA,TRBV7-2,ASSLSGDYEQY
NA,TRBV27,ASSLFQGDPEAF
NA,TRBV14,ASSKVTQAGELF
NA,TRBV2,ASRTTGTTDTQY
NA,TRBV15,ATSRDRGNTGELF
TRBD1,TRBV5-1,ASSSGTGGPKNIQY
NA,TRBV27,ASSLIGRELYEQY
NA,TRBV2,ASGGFGTYEQY
TRBD1,TRBV20-1,SARWDRAQETQY
NA,TRBV4-1,ASSQDKLMSRSGELF
NA,TRBV3-1,ASSQGRASLTYEQY
TRBD2,TRBV20-1,SPGGAPSGTDTQY
TRBD2,TRBV5-1,GSSHGTSGYNEQF
TRBD2,TRBV28,ASSFLAGGYGSYEQY
NA,TRBV11-2,ASSLWVGRLNTEAF
NA,TRBV10-3,AIRSSGARTEAF
TRBD1,TRBV27,ASSSRTGGYEQY
NA,TRBV10-3,AISQGGGNEQF
TRBD1,TRBV11-1,ASSLPKTGTEDQETQY
NA,TRBV4-1,ASSPPAPIVGHQYYNEQF
NA,TRBV5-1,ASSLLGGSGTYEQY
NA,TRBV2,ASRTSGYEQF
NA,TRBV28,ASSWASYEQY
NA,TRBV12-3/TRBV12-4,ASSPATGYTEAF
NA,TRBV20-1,SARGGSRQPQH
TRBD1,TRBV6-5,AISYSKGQGGEKLF
TRBD1,TRBV5-1,ASSLLSKDRAVAKNIQY